The 11 T cell receptor beta chains below all came from one sample that was sequenced in a study of T cell repertoires in cytomegalovirus infection. TCRdb recomputed calls from the reads with MiXCR, one row per CDR3 protein. There are about 190,000 distinct CDR3 sequences in the sample; roughly 27% occur only once, and 30% to 35% lies in the top ten. The sequencing sample was made of PBMCs. The receptors here all came from a human donor in good health (CMV status not recorded). Some clones in this sample may be carry-over from other donors' samples.

A note on this clonotype: This may be a read error, as it is one base from a much larger clone. This rearrangement joins TRBV7-2 to TRBJ2-6, with D unclear. This CDR3 spans 15 amino acids. Germline CDR1 reads SGHTA; CDR2 reads FQGNSA. Trimming cost V 1 base and J 2 bases, with 6 bases left between them. CDR3: CASSLGGPGANVLTF. CDR3 nucleotides: TGTGCCAGCAGCTTAGGGGGTCCTGGGGCCAACGTCCTGACTTTC.

The rearrangement joins TRBV6-5 to TRBJ1-2; D is possibly TRBD1 (5 bases). Trimming cost V 8 bases and J 8 bases, with 24 bases left between them. CDR3 length: 15 residues. Germline V gene lookup returns CDR1 MNHEY and CDR2 SVGAGI. The CDR3 sequence is CASLPISQGSRGYTF. Here the CDR3 DNA reads TGTGCCAGCCTGCCTATATCCCAGGGAAGCCGCGGCTACACCTTC.

This chain uses TRBV7-2 with TRBJ1-2, with D unresolved. The CDR3 has 12 residues. Germline V lookup: CDR1 SGHTA, CDR2 FQGNSA. The germline V and J ends were trimmed by 5 bases and 8 bases, with 12 bases remaining between them. As DNA, the CDR3 is TGTGCCAGCAGCCCTCCCTCGAGGGGCTACACCTTC. Translation: CASSPPSRGYTF.

A single count supports this clonotype. For the CDR3, the DNA is TGTGCCAGCAGTCATGGGGGGACAGCCACAGATACGCAGTATTTT. Amino acids: CASSHGGTATDTQYF. V gene TRBV6-6 combines with J gene TRBJ2-3, with D perhaps TRBD1 (7 bases). Trimming pared 5 bases from V and 2 bases from J, leaving 14 bases between. Germline-derived CDR1 and CDR2 are MNHNY and SVGAGI (reference sequence). This CDR3 has 15 amino acids.

This clonotype has just a few counts. The chain joins TRBV11-2 to TRBJ1-5; weak D call: TRBD1 (6 bases). The V end was cut by 7 bases, the J end by 2 bases, with 12 bases between. The CDR3 has 14 amino acids. The germline V gene encodes CDR1 SGHAT and CDR2 FQNNGV. The CDR3 coding sequence is TGTGCCAGCACCCTTCGACAGGGCAATCAGCCCCAGCATTTT. This codes for CASTLRQGNQPQHF.

In regard to this clonotype: A much larger clone differs by one base, so this may be a read error. This chain links TRBV20-1 with TRBJ2-6, with 7 positions matching TRBD2. Germline lookup yields CDR1 DFQATT and CDR2 SNEGSKA (reference sequence). Trimming at V came to 1 base and at J to 0 bases, leaving 6 bases not matched to a gene. The CDR3 extends over 17 amino acids. CDR3 loop: CSARVEAGCSGANVLTF. The CDR3 DNA is TGCAGTGCTAGAGTGGAAGCGGGGTGCTCTGGGGCCAACGTCCTGACTTTC.

V usage is TRBV7-2 and J usage is TRBJ2-5; TRBD1 matches 11 bases. Looked up from germline, CDR1 is SGHTA and CDR2 is FQGNSA. The V segment lost 3 bases and the J segment 6 bases; nucleotides outside the gene matches: 3. CDR3 length: 14 residues. The CDR3 nucleotides read TGTGCCAGCAGCTTGGACAGGGGGCAAAAGACCCAGTACTTC. Amino acid sequence: CASSLDRGQKTQYF.

This clonotype was observed a handful of times. V gene TRBV7-8 combines with J gene TRBJ1-2, with a tentative D call TRBD1 (6 bases). Germline-derived CDR1 and CDR2 are SGHVS and FQNEAQ. The germline V and J ends were trimmed by 5 bases and 10 bases, with 14 bases remaining between them. The CDR3 extends over 12 amino acids. The CDR3 region is CASSPQQGDYTF. For the CDR3, the DNA is TGTGCCAGCAGCCCTCAACAGGGAGACTACACCTTC.

This clonotype occurred a few times. This rearrangement joins TRBV11-2 to TRBJ2-7; D unclear. The germline V gene has CDR1 SGHAT and CDR2 FQNNGV. The CDR3 loop spans 14 amino acids. V was pared by 5 bases and J by 3 bases, with 14 bases between. CDR3 nucleotide sequence: TGTGCCAGCAGCCCCCACGTGGGCGACTACGAGCAGTACTTC. It encodes CASSPHVGDYEQYF.

This chain links TRBV5-1 with TRBJ2-3; the match to TRBD1 covers 9 bases. This CDR3 contains 15 residues. The junction had 7 bases not matched to a gene; V was cut back by 4 bases and J by 4 bases. Germline CDR1 reads SGHRS; CDR2 reads YFSETQ. DNA of the CDR3: TGCGCCAGCAGCACAAGGCGGGACAGGGCAGATACGCAGTATTTT. Translated, it gives CASSTRRDRADTQYF.

This clonotype was detected a few times. V and J are TRBV7-2 and TRBJ1-2; no firm D call. Germline V gene lookup returns CDR1 SGHTA and CDR2 FQGNSA. This CDR3 spans 13 amino acids. V was trimmed by 4 bases and J by 8 bases, leaving 14 bases between them. CDR3 nucleotide sequence: TGTGCCAGCAGCTCCAGCCTTGCGTGGGGCTACACCTTC. It encodes CASSSSLAWGYTF. The full variable domain, with the rest looked up from reference TRBV7-2 and TRBJ1-2, is GAGVSQSPSNKVTEKGKDVELRCDPISGHTALYWYRQSLGQGLEFLIYFQGNSAPDKSGLPSDRFSAERTGGSVSTLTIQRTQQEDSAVYLCASSSSLAWGYTFGSGTRLTVV.